This record concerns one TCR beta chain sequence. This clonotype was recorded at least ten times. There is no known antigen for this receptor. One base away there is no much larger clone; base qualities are not given. At the junction V is shortened by 3 bases and J by 8 bases; bases outside the gene matches: 12. The CDR3 runs 15 amino acids, cysteine and phenylalanine included. Of the read, only the CDR3 DNA is kept; its 45 bases are in frame from base 1. For CDR1 and CDR2, the germline V gene (reference sequence) lists DFQATT and SNEGSKA. The library was made by 5' RACE. TCRdb lists the instrument as NextSeq 500. To correct for sequencing error and PCR bias, the TCR library protocol tagged individual cDNA molecules with unique molecular identifiers. Both TCR alpha and beta chains were sequenced, and tight co-correlation was observed between alpha and beta sequence abundances in each sample. Per the original workflow: Decombinator V4 was used to annotate the V gene, J gene and CDR3 of the TCR sequences. Expanded TCRs were defined as changing significantly between any two time points under a Poisson model with p below 0.0001. Abundances of TCRs were expressed as counts per million after normalisation to the total number of TCRs sequenced in each sample. TRAV1-2 paired with TRAJ12, TRAJ20 or TRAJ33 defined MAIT TCRs, while TRAV10 paired with TRAJ18 defined iNKT TCRs. VDJdb, accessed 1 November 2021, was searched for CMV, EBV and SARS-CoV-2 annotated TCRs, excluding TCRs annotated for multiple antigens. The public reads were reanalyzed by TCRdb: fastp trimming at Q25, MiXCR alignment, in-frame beta chains only. Every entry covers one CDR3 protein and lists the most common genes and DNA from its rows. The V and J calls here are based on TCRdb, not the publication. This sample gives roughly 69,000 distinct CDR3 sequences in total; 9% to 10% of them show up just once. The ten largest clonotypes hold roughly a sixth of the sample.

The entry originates in a study of early T cells in non-severe SARS-CoV-2 infection (dated by TCRdb to the early 2020s). About the full investigation: TCR sequencing used bulk RNA from unsorted whole blood, so alpha and beta chains could not be paired. Broader findings and caveats from the paper: VDJdb matching was skewed toward anti-spike CD8 responses and likely underestimated virus-specific expansions, missing private and CD4 specificities.

Set within a cohort of healthcare workers in London, UK, this nested case-control study involved weekly PCR testing of nasopharyngeal swabs along with blood sampling. Healthcare workers were enrolled in the week of the UK lockdown, from 23 to 31 March 2020, and were followed every week for up to 16 weeks. The material was whole blood, obtained at baseline. The chain is encoded by TRBV20-1 joined to TRBJ1-4, and TRBD1 matches 7 of the central bases. This sequence was found in an adult who was a healthcare worker with PCR-confirmed SARS-CoV-2 infection or an uninfected control (not recorded which). The bases read TGCAGTGCTAGGTCCCGACAGGGCCTTCGGGAAAAACTGTTTTTT. This encodes CSARSRQGLREKLFF.